This TCR beta chain was recovered during a study of T cells in Graves' hyperthyroidism and ophthalmopathy. Study at large: Initial diagnosis, before any treatment, was when peripheral blood was collected.

Points from the study as a whole: Blood also held most thyroid clonotypes expanded beyond 0.001.

There were TCR beta CDR3 regions amplified from RNA transcripts. The primer set for the first-round RT-PCR of the TCR CDR3 was HTBI. TCRdb ran MiXCR on the multiplex PCR reads and lists one entry per CDR3 protein. The sample consists of a few hundred thousand distinct CDR3 sequences, less than 25% of them appearing once. In its sample, this clonotype was seen many times. Its specificity is not known. The CDR3 has 13 residues. V dropped 1 base and J dropped 4 bases, with 7 bases sitting between them. Patients with uncontrolled infections, other autoimmune diseases, pregnancy or lactation were excluded. The diagnoses drew upon clinical symptoms, serum thyroxine and TRAb, thyroid ultrasound and orbital computed tomography.

The V and J genes are TRBV12-3 or TRBV12-4 and TRBJ1-2; D remains unclear. The source of this sequence is a man younger than 30 with Graves' hyperthyroidism. The specimen was blood. The CDR3 here is CASSLDLVYGYTF. The CDR3 DNA reads TGTGCCAGCAGTTTAGACCTGGTCTATGGCTACACCTTC.